The 8 T cell receptor beta chains listed next were all sequenced from one sample in a study of CDR3 diversity in severe acne. TCRdb itself ran the PCR reads through MiXCR, one entry per CDR3 protein. The repertoire includes approximately 77,000 distinct CDR3 sequences, about 53% of them detected once, and more than 9% sits in the top ten. Specimen: blood. Source of these receptors: a male donor with severe acne vulgaris.

This rearrangement joins TRBV7-2 to TRBJ1-6; D ambiguous. Germline CDR1 is SGHTA and CDR2 is FQGNSA. The CDR3 has 15 residues. The V end was cut by 3 bases, the J end by 9 bases, with 15 bases between. The CDR3 bases are TGTGCCAGCAGCTTCACCGGGATTTCGAGTTCACCCCTCCACTTT. Translated: CASSFTGISSSPLHF.

V and J are TRBV7-9 and TRBJ2-5; D is ambiguous. Germline V CDR1 and CDR2: SEHNR, FQNEAQ (reference sequence). The CDR3 covers 13 residues. Trimming took 4 bases from V and 2 from J, leaving 8 bases between them. The CDR3 here is CASSSQQQETQYF. For the CDR3, the DNA is TGTGCCAGCAGCTCGCAACAGCAAGAGACCCAGTACTTC. The complete variable domain, with remaining parts taken from reference TRBV7-9 and TRBJ2-5, reads DTGVSQNPRHKITKRGQNVTFRCDPISEHNRLYWYRQTLGQGPEFLTYFQNEAQLEKSRLLSDRFSAERPKGSFSTLEIQRTEQGDSAMYLCASSSQQQETQYFGPGTRLLVL.

This clonotype is medium-sized. V and J are TRBV7-6 and TRBJ2-1; 13 positions agree with TRBD2. CDR3 length: 17 residues. The junction had 6 bases not matched to a gene; V was cut back by 5 bases and J by 2 bases. Germline loops: CDR1 SGHVS, CDR2 FNYEAQ. CDR3 coding DNA: TGTGCCAGCAGCCGACGGACTAGCGGGAGTACCTACAATGAGCAGTTCTTC. The encoded protein is CASSRRTSGSTYNEQFF.

This chain joins TRBV12-3 or TRBV12-4 and TRBJ1-1; the match to TRBD1 covers 7 bases. Trimming at V came to 0 bases and at J to 1 base, leaving 5 bases not matched to a gene. CDR3 length: 16 residues. CDR3 DNA: TGTGCCAGCAGTTTAGCCCCCGGGACAGCGAACACTGAAGCTTTCTTT. This gives the protein CASSLAPGTANTEAFF.

Relative to its sample, this clonotype is medium-sized. The rearrangement uses TRBV20-1 and TRBJ2-1; D might be TRBD1 or TRBD2, each matching 6 bases. Between the trimmed V and J ends, which lost 4 bases and 6 bases, there was a span of 16 bases. The CDR3 spans 14 residues. Germline CDR1 is DFQATT and CDR2 is SNEGSKA (reference sequence). The CDR3 loop is CSATTGGGLNEQFF. The DNA for the CDR3 is TGCAGTGCTACGACAGGAGGGGGTCTCAATGAGCAGTTCTTC.

Notes on this clonotype: Just one base apart from a much larger clone, this may be a read error. V is TRBV9 and J is TRBJ2-7, with D uncertain. Germline V gene data show CDR1 as SGDLS and CDR2 as YYNGEE. The CDR3 extends over 14 amino acids. The DNA of the CDR3 is TGTGCCAGCAGCGTAGGTAGTAGCTCCTACGGGCAGTACTTC. Amino acids: CASSVGSSSYGQYF.

CDR3 amino acids: CASSQGWTGELFF. CDR3 coding DNA: TGTGCCAGCAGCCAGGGGTGGACCGGGGAGCTGTTTTTT. The chain has TRBV27 and TRBJ2-2; D is possibly TRBD1 (6 bases). The V gene's germline CDR1 is MNHEY and CDR2 SMNVEV (reference sequence). Trimming stripped 6 bases from V and 5 bases from J, with 10 bases between. There are 13 residues in the CDR3.

The chain combines TRBV6-2 or TRBV6-3 with TRBJ2-1; D may be TRBD2 (5 bases). Looked up from germline, CDR1 is MNHEY and CDR2 is SVGEGT. The CDR3 runs 14 residues. The ends were cut back, 4 bases at V and 3 bases at J, with 10 bases in the middle. Here the CDR3 DNA reads TGTGCCAGCAGTTTGCTAGCAAGCTACAATGAGCAGTTCTTC. Its translation: CASSLLASYNEQFF.